The TCR beta chain under discussion was sequenced for a study of beta chain features in type 1 diabetes. Sorting gave populations that all exceeded 98% purity. This clone was seen a few times. Sequencing targeted expressed TCRB transcripts, as all isolated RNA had been reverse transcribed. Sequencing was performed with immunoSEQ multiplex PCR; in TCRdb, only in-frame clones are kept and a portion is missing. The sample comprises fewer than 250,000 clones, roughly 14% of which are singletons, and about 0.024% rests with the top ten. Trimming shortened V by 1 base and J by 1 base, and 11 bases separated the two germline ends. The CDR3 sequence is 15 residues long. Germline V gene sequence: CDR1 SEHNR, CDR2 FQNEAQ (reference sequence).

The sample taken for sequencing was naive CD4+ T cells from blood. V gene TRBV7-9 combines with J gene TRBJ2-7; possible D gene TRBD2, 7 bases. The receptor was isolated from a woman in her forties in good health. CDR3 sequence reads: CASSLVGGRSYEQYF. DNA for the CDR3: TGTGCCAGCAGCTTAGTCGGGGGGCGGTCCTACGAGCAGTACTTC. The full variable domain, completed using reference TRBV7-9 and TRBJ2-7, is DTGVSQNPRHKITKRGQNVTFRCDPISEHNRLYWYRQTLGQGPEFLTYFQNEAQLEKSRLLSDRFSAERPKGSFSTLEIQRTEQGDSAMYLCASSLVGGRSYEQYFGPGTRLTVT.